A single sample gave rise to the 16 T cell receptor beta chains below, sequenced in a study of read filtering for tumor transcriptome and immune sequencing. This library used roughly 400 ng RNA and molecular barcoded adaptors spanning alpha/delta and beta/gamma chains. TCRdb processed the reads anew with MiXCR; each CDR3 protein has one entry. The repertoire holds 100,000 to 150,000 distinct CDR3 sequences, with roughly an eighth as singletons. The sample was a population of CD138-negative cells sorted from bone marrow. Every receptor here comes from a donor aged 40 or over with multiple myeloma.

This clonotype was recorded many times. As DNA, the CDR3 is TGCAGTGTCCCAGACCGGGTCCTTTCCTACGAGCAGTACTTC. Its protein product is CSVPDRVLSYEQYF. This chain connects TRBV20-1 to TRBJ2-7; no clear D gene. The ends were cut back, 7 bases at V and 1 base at J, with 17 bases in the middle. The CDR3 spans 14 residues. Germline V CDR1 and CDR2: DFQATT, SNEGSKA (reference sequence).

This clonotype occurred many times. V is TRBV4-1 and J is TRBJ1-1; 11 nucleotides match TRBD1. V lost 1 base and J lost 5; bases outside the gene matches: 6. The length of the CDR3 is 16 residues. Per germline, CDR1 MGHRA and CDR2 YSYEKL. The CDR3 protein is CASSQGPGTGGTEAFF. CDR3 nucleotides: TGCGCCAGCAGCCAAGGTCCCGGGACAGGGGGGACTGAAGCTTTCTTT.

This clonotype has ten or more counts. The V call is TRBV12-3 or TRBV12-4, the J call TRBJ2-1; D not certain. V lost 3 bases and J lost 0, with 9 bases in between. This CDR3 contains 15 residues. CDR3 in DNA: TGTGCCAGCAGTTTTTTGCCGGGCTCCTACAATGAGCAGTTCTTC. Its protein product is CASSFLPGSYNEQFF.

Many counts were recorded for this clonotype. DNA for the CDR3: TGTGCCAGCAGGCGGATGGACAGGTCCTACACTGACACTGAAGCTTTCTTT. Amino acids: CASRRMDRSYTDTEAFF. The chain employs TRBV6-2 or TRBV6-3 and TRBJ1-1, with 7 bases that match TRBD1. From germline, CDR1 is MNHEY and CDR2 SVGEGT. The CDR3 totals 17 residues. V was pared by 6 bases and J by 3 bases, with 16 bases of the junction left unmatched.

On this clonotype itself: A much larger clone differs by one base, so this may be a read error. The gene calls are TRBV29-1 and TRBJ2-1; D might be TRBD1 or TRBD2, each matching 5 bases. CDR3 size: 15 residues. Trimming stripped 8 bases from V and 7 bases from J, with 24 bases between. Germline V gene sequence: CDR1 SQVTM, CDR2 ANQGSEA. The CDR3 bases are TGCAGCCCCCGCAGGGCTAGAGGGCGCGGGAATGAGCAGTTCTTC. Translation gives CSPRRARGRGNEQFF.

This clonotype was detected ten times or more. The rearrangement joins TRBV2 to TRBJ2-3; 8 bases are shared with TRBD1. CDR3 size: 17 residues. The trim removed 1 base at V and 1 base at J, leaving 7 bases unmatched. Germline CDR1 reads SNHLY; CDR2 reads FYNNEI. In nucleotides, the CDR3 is TGTGCCAGCAGTGAAGTGGGGACAGGTTGGGGCACAGATACGCAGTATTTT. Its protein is CASSEVGTGWGTDTQYF.

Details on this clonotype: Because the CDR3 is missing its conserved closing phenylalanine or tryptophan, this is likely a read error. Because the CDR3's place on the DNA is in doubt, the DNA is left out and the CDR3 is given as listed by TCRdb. The CDR3 sequence is CASSGASGKYNEQLY. This chain connects TRBV9 to TRBJ2-1; TRBD2 is the table's D call and was not checked against the DNA. The CDR3 spans 15 residues, counting both ends. Germline V gene data show CDR1 as SGDLS and CDR2 as YYNGEE.

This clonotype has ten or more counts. The CDR3 reads CASSIRGRHEQYF. DNA for the CDR3: TGTGCCAGCAGTATAAGAGGTCGACACGAGCAGTACTTC. The chain joins TRBV27 to TRBJ2-7; D gene ambiguous. This CDR3 comprises 13 residues. The V gene's germline CDR1 is MNHEY and CDR2 SMNVEV (reference sequence). V was trimmed by 5 bases and J by 5 bases, leaving 13 bases between them.

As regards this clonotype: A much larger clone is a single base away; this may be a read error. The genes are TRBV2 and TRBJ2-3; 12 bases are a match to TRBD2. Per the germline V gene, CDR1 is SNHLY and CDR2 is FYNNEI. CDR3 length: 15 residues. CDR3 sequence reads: CASSRTSGMSDSQYF. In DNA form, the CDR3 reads TGTGCCAGCAGTAGGACTAGCGGGATGTCAGATTCGCAGTATTTT.

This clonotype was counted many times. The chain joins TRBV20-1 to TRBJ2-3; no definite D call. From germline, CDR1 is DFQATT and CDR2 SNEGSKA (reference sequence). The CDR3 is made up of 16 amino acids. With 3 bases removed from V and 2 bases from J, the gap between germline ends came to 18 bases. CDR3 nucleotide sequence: TGCAGTGCTAGCCGACGGGCTTCCGACCTCACAGATACGCAGTATTTT. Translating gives CSASRRASDLTDTQYF.

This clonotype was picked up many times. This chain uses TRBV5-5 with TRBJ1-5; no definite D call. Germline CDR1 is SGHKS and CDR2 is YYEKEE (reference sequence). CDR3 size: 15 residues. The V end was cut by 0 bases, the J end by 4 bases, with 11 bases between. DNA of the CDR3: TGTGCCAGCAGCTTGGACCCTCTGGGAAATCAGCCCCAGCATTTT. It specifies CASSLDPLGNQPQHF. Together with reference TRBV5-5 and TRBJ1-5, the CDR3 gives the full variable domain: DAGVTQSPTHLIKTRGQQVTLRCSPISGHKSVSWYQQVLGQGPQFIFQYYEKEERGRGNFPDRFSARQFPNYSSELNVNALLLGDSALYLCASSLDPLGNQPQHFGDGTRLSIL.

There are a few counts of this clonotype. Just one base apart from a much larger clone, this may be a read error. The CDR3 bases are TGCAGCGTCCGGGACAGGCGATCCGGAAACTCCATATATTTT. It codes for CSVRDRRSGNSIYF. The chain is built from TRBV29-1 and TRBJ1-3; 8 bases fit TRBD1. The CDR3 covers 14 residues. Germline assignment: CDR1 SQVTM and CDR2 ANQGSEA.

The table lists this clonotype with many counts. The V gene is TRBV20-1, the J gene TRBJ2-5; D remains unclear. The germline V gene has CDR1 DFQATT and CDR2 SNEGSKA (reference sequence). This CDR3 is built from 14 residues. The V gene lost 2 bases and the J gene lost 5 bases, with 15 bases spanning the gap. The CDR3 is CSARSETGSETQYF. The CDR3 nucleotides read TGCAGTGCTAGATCTGAAACCGGGTCGGAGACCCAGTACTTC.

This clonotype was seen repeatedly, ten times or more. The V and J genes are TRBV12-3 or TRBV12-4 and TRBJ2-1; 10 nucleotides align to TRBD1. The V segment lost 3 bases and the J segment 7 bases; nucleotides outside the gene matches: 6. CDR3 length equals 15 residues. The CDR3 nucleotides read TGTGCCAGCAGTTTGGGGACAGGGGTCGGTAATGAGCAGTTCTTC. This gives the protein CASSLGTGVGNEQFF.

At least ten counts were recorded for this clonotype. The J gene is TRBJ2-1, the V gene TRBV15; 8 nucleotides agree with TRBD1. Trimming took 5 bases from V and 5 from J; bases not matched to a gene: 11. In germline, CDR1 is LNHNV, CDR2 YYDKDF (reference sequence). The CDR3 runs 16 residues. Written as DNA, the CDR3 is TGTGCCACCAGCGGAGCCCACGGGACAGGAAACAATGAGCAGTTCTTC. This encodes CATSGAHGTGNNEQFF.

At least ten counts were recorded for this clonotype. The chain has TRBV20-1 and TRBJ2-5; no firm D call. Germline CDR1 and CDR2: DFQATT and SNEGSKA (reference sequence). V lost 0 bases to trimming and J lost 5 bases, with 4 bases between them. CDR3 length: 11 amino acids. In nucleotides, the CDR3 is TGCAGTGCTAGAGATTCCGAGACCCAGTACTTC. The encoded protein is CSARDSETQYF.